The 8 T cell receptor beta chains below all came from one sample that was sequenced in a study of CD8 T cells in ankylosing spondylitis. TCRdb reanalysed the 5' RACE reads using MiXCR and keeps one entry per CDR3 protein. The sample contains 250,000 or so distinct CDR3 sequences, more than 20% of which appear only once. The specimen sequenced was blood, either unsorted or a sorted T cell fraction (not recorded which). These receptors were taken from a male donor with ankylosing spondylitis or in good health (not recorded which).

This clonotype was observed a few times. V and J are TRBV20-1 and TRBJ2-5, with TRBD2 matching over 12 bases. The CDR3 is 17 amino acids. J was trimmed by 1 base and V by 6 bases; bases with no gene match: 12. CDR1 and CDR2 from the germline V gene are DFQATT and SNEGSKA (reference sequence). The CDR3 loop reads CSADPGLAGAGQETQYF. The CDR3 nucleotides read TGCAGTGCAGACCCGGGACTAGCGGGCGCAGGCCAAGAGACCCAGTACTTC.

This sequence joins TRBV20-1 and TRBJ2-1, with 7 bases aligning to TRBD2. Germline CDR1 DFQATT, CDR2 SNEGSKA (reference sequence). V dropped 3 bases and J dropped 2; count of bases not matched to a gene: 4. The CDR3 runs 14 residues. CDR3 residues: CSASSAGTYNEQFF. The CDR3 coding sequence is TGCAGTGCTAGTTCAGCGGGGACCTACAATGAGCAGTTCTTC.

The chain employs TRBV24-1 and TRBJ2-3, with D possibly being TRBD1 (6 bases). The germline CDR1 and CDR2 sequences are KGHDR and SFDVKD. The CDR3 runs 15 residues. V lost 4 bases, J lost 5 bases, and 15 bases lay in between. The CDR3 loop reads CATSDSGTPKDTQYF. CDR3 in DNA: TGTGCCACCAGTGACTCCGGGACACCCAAAGATACGCAGTATTTT.

CDR3 loop: CASSPGVGYSTDTQYF. In nucleotides, the CDR3 is TGTGCCAGCAGCCCCGGGGTCGGATATAGCACAGATACGCAGTATTTT. V gene TRBV12-3 or TRBV12-4 combines with J gene TRBJ2-3; D is perhaps TRBD2 (5 bases). The CDR3 is 16 amino acids. V lost 6 bases and J 0 bases, leaving 16 bases between the germline ends.

This clonotype has only one observation. The rearrangement joins TRBV20-1 to TRBJ2-1; no reliable D call. The CDR3 contains 13 residues. The V end was cut by 1 base, the J end by 8 bases, with 12 bases between. From germline, CDR1 is DFQATT and CDR2 SNEGSKA (reference sequence). Here the CDR3 DNA reads TGCAGTGCTAGAGGCGCCAAAGGATATGAGCAGTTCTTC. Translated, it gives CSARGAKGYEQFF.

The chain is built from TRBV6-5 and TRBJ2-7, with 9 bases lining up with TRBD1. With V trimmed by 2 bases and J by 6 bases, 11 bases remained unmatched. The CDR3 contains 16 residues. CDR1 MNHEY and CDR2 SVGAGI come from the germline V gene. The CDR3 bases are TGTGCCAGCAGTTACGCAGGGACAGGGCCTTTAGGCGAGCAGTACTTC. Translation gives CASSYAGTGPLGEQYF.

Only a few counts were recorded for this clonotype. The chain joins TRBV24-1 to TRBJ2-1; 10 bases fit TRBD2. The CDR3 contains 16 residues. The germline V gene has CDR1 KGHDR and CDR2 SFDVKD. Trimming took 4 bases from V and 2 from J; bases not matched to a gene: 4. The CDR3 here is CATSEPSGGPYNEQFF. In DNA form, the CDR3 reads TGTGCCACCAGTGAACCTAGCGGGGGCCCCTACAATGAGCAGTTCTTC.

This chain uses TRBV20-1 with TRBJ1-2, with TRBD1 identical over 7 bases. Germline V gives CDR1 DFQATT, CDR2 SNEGSKA (reference sequence). Unmatched junction bases numbered 8, after V lost 0 bases and J lost 7 bases. There are 14 residues in the CDR3. The CDR3 coding sequence is TGCAGTGCTAGAGATAAGGGGGCGTTGGGTGGCTACACCTTC. Its translation is CSARDKGALGGYTF.